This TCR beta chain appears in the sequencing data of a study of cytomegalovirus exposure and HLA in healthy donors. At the level of the study: Of roughly 360 genotyped donors, roughly 81% grouped in the Caucasian-associated ancestry cluster. The study, taken as a whole, reports: Most observed TCR sequences were rare, whereas some public TCRs were detected in many donors. Immune exposure data for these donors was limited to CMV serostatus.

The PCR used 60 Vbeta and 13 Jbeta primers. Some clones are missing from TCRdb's copy, which holds only in-frame ones; the method was immunoSEQ multiplex PCR. The sample consists of around 160,000 clones, 68% of them appearing once. As for this clone: Its target is not known.

CDR1 and CDR2 (germline): MDHEN, SYDVKM. This CDR3 is built from 18 residues. J gave up 0 bases and V 4 bases, and 12 bases lay outside the gene matches. The receptor was derived from a woman aged 35 to 49 in good health and CMV-seropositive. The V and J genes are TRBV28 and TRBJ2-3; TRBD1 matches 8 bases. Input material: PBMCs. Here the CDR3 DNA reads TGTGCCAGCAGTTCACTAGCCCAGGGGGCCCCTAGCACAGATACGCAGTATTTT. It yields the protein CASSSLAQGAPSTDTQYF.